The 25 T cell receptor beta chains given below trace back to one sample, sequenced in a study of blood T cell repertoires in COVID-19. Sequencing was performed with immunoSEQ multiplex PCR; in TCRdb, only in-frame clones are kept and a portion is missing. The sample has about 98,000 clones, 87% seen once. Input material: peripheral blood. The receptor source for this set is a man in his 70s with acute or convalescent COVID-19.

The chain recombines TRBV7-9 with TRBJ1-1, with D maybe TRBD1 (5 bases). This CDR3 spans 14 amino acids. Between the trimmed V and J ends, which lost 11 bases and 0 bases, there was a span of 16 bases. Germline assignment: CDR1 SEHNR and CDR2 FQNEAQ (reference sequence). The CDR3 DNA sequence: TGTGCCGGTTTAGAGATAGGGGTGAACACTGAAGCTTTCTTT. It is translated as CAGLEIGVNTEAFF.

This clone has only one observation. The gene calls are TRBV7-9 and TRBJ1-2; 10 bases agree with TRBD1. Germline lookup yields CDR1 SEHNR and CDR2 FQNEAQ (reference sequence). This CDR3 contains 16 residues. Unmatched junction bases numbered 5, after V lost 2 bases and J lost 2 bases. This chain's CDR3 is CASSLRQGAANYGYTF. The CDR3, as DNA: TGTGCCAGCAGCTTAAGACAGGGGGCGGCAAACTATGGCTACACCTTC.

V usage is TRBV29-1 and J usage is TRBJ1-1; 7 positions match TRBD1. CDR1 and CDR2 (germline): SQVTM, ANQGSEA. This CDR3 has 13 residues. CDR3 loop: CTFNQQGSAEAFF. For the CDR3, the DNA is TGCACCTTTAACCAACAGGGGAGCGCTGAAGCTTTCTTT.

The CDR3 spells CASSLGPLAGGITGELFF. The DNA for the CDR3 is TGCGCCAGCAGCTTGGGCCCTCTAGCGGGGGGAATTACCGGGGAGCTGTTTTTT. The chain has TRBV5-1 and TRBJ2-2, with 11 bases lining up with TRBD2. CDR3 length equals 18 residues. The V and J ends lost 0 bases and 5 bases, in that order; junction bases with no gene match: 9. The germline gives CDR1 SGHRS, CDR2 YFSETQ.

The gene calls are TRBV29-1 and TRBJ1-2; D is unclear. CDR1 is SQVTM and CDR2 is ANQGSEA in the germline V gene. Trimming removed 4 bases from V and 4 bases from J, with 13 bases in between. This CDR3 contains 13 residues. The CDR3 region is CSVVGVYGYGYTF. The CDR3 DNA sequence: TGCAGCGTTGTCGGGGTGTACGGCTATGGCTACACCTTC.

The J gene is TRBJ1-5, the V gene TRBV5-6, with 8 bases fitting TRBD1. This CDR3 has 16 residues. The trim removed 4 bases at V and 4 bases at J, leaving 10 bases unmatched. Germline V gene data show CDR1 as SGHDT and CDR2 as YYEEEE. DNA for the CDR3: TGTGCCAGCAGCCAAGTAGGACAGGGACGTAATCAGCCCCAGCATTTT. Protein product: CASSQVGQGRNQPQHF.

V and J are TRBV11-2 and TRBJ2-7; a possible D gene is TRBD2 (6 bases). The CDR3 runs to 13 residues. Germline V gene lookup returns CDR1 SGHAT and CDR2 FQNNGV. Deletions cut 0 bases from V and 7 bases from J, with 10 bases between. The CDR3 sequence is CASSLDLGGEQYV. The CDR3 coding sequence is TGTGCCAGCAGCTTAGATCTCGGGGGAGAGCAGTACGTC.

The CDR3 DNA reads as TGTGCCAGCAGTTTAAACAGGGAATACGAGCAGTACTTC. Encoded protein: CASSLNREYEQYF. V gene TRBV28 combines with J gene TRBJ2-7; tentative D call: TRBD1 (6 bases). This CDR3 contains 13 residues. Germline V gene lookup returns CDR1 MDHEN and CDR2 SYDVKM. The V and J ends lost 2 bases and 4 bases respectively, with 9 bases between them.

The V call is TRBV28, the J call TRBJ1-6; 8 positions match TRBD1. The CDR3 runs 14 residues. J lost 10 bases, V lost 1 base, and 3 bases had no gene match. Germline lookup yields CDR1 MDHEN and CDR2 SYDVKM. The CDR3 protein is CASSLYRTGSPLHF. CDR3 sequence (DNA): TGTGCCAGCAGTTTATACAGGACAGGGTCACCCCTCCACTTT.

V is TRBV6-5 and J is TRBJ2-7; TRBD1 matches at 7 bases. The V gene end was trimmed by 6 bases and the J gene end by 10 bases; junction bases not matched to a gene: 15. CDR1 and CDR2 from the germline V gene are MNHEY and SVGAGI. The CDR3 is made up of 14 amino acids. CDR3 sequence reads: CASSAGTEDPFQYV. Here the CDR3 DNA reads TGTGCCAGCAGCGCCGGGACAGAGGATCCCTTCCAGTACGTC.

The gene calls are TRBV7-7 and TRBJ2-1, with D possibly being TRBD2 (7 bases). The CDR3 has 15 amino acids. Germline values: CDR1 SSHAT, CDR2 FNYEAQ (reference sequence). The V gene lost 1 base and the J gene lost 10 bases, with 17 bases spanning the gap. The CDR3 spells CASSLDGAGATEQFF. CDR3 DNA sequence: TGTGCCAGCAGCTTAGACGGCGCGGGGGCAACCGAGCAGTTCTTC.

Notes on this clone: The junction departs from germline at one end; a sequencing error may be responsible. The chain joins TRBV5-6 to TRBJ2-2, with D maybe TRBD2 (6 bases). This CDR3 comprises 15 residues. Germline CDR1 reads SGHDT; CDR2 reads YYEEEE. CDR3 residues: CASSLAGFLVGELFF. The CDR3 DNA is TGTGCCAGCAGTTTGGCGGGATTTCTCGTCGGGGAGCTGTTTTTT.

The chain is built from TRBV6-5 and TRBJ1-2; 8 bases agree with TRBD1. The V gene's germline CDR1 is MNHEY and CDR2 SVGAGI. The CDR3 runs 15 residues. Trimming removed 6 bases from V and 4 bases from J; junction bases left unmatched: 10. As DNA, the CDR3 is TGTGCCAGCAGAACCCCAGGGGGCGCTTCCTATGGCTACACCTTC. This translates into CASRTPGGASYGYTF.

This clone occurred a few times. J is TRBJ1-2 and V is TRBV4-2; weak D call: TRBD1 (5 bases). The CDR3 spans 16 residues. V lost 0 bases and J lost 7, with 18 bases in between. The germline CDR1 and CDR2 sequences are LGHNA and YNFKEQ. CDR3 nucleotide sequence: TGTGCCAGCAGCCAAGACCCAGGGATGTCCTTTTCTGGCTACACCTTC. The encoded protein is CASSQDPGMSFSGYTF.

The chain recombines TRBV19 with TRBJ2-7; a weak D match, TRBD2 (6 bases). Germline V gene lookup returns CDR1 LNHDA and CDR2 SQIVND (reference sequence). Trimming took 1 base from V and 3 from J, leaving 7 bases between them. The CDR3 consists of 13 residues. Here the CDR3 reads CASSIVGGYEQYF. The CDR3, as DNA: TGTGCCAGTAGTATAGTGGGGGGCTACGAGCAGTACTTC.

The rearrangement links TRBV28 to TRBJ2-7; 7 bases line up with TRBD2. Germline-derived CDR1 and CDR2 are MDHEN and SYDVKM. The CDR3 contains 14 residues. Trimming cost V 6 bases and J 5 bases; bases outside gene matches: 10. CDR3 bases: TGTGCCAGCAGCCAAAGGGGAGGGTGGGACGAGCAGTACTTC. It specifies CASSQRGGWDEQYF. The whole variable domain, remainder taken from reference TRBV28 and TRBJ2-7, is DVKVTQSSRYLVKRTGEKVFLECVQDMDHENMFWYRQDPGLGLRLIYFSYDVKMKEKGDIPEGYSVSREKKERFSLILESASTNQTSMYLCASSQRGGWDEQYFGPGTRLTVT.

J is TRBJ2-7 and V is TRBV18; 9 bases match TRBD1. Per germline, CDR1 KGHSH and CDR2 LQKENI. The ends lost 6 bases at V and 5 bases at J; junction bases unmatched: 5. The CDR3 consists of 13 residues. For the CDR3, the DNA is TGTGCCAGCTCCAGGGACAGGGTCAACGAGCAGTACTTC. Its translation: CASSRDRVNEQYF.

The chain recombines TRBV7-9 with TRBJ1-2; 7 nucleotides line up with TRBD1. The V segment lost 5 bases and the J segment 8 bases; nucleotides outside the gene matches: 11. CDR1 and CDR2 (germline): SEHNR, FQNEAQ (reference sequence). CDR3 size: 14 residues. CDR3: CASSPKGQAAGYTF. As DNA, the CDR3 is TGTGCCAGCAGCCCGAAAGGACAGGCCGCGGGCTACACCTTC.

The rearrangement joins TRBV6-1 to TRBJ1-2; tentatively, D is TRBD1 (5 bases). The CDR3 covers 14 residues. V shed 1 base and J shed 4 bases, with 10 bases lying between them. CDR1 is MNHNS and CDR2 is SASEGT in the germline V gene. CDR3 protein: CASSEETGTYGYTF. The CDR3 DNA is TGTGCCAGCAGTGAAGAAACAGGAACCTATGGCTACACCTTC.

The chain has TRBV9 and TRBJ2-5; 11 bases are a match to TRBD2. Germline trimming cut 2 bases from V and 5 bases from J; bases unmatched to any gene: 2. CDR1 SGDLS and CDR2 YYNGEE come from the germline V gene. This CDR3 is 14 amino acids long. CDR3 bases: TGTGCCAGCAGCGTTAGCGGGGGGGACGAGACCCAGTACTTC. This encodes CASSVSGGDETQYF.

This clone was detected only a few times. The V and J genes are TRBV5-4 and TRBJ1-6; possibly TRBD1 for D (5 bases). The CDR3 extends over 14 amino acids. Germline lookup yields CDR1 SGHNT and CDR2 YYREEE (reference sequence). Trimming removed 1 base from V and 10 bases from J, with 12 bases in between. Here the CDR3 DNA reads TGTGCCAGCAGCTTGATCGGGGGAAACTCACCCCTCCACTTT. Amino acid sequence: CASSLIGGNSPLHF.

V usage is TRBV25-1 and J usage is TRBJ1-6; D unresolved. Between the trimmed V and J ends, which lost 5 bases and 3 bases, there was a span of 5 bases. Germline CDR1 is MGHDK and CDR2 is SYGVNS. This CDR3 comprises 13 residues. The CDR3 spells CASSTGYNSPLHF. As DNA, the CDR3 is TGTGCCAGCAGTACCGGCTATAATTCACCCCTCCACTTT.

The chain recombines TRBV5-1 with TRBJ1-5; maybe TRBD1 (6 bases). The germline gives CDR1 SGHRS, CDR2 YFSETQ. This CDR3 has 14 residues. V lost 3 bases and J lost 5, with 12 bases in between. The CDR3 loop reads CASSSGQPDQPQHF. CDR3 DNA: TGCGCCAGCAGCTCCGGACAGCCCGATCAGCCCCAGCATTTT.

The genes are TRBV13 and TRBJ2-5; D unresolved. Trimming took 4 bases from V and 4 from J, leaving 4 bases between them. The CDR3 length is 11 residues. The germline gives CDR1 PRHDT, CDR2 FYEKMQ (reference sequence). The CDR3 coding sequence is TGTGCCAGCAGCTCCGTAGAGACCCAGTACTTC. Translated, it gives CASSSVETQYF.

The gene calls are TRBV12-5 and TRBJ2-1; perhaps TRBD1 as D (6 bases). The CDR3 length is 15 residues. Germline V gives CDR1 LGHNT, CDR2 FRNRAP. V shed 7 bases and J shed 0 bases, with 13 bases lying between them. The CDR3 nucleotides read TGTGCTAGTGCCCAAGACAGGAGCTCCTACAATGAGCAGTTCTTC. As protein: CASAQDRSSYNEQFF.